The 22 T cell receptor beta chains presented below share a single source sample, sequenced in a study of cytomegalovirus exposure and HLA in healthy donors. With 60 Vbeta and 13 Jbeta primers, the PCR was carried out. Using immunoSEQ multiplex PCR, the repertoire was profiled, and TCRdb retains in-frame clones only, with some absent. The data contain roughly 200,000 clones, roughly 13% of them singletons. The specimen was PBMCs. The receptors come from a man aged 45-65 years in good health and CMV-seropositive.

This clone was detected a few times. A junction boundary mismatches the germline segment, possibly from a read error. The chain employs TRBV7-7 and TRBJ2-1; the match to TRBD2 covers 13 bases. Germline V gives CDR1 SSHAT, CDR2 FNYEAQ (reference sequence). This CDR3 spans 14 amino acids. The CDR3 region has the DNA TGTGCTAGCAGCTCGACTAGCGGGGGGTATGAGCAGTTCTTC. Protein sequence: CASSSTSGGYEQFF.

This clone was observed a few times. The gene calls are TRBV29-1 and TRBJ2-5; 7 bases fit TRBD2. V was clipped by 7 bases and J by 4 bases; unmatched bases: 6. CDR1 SQVTM and CDR2 ANQGSEA come from the germline V gene. The CDR3 is 12 residues long. In DNA, the CDR3 is TGCAGCGCCGAGGGGAGGGGAGAGACCCAGTACTTC. Translation: CSAEGRGETQYF. The full variable domain, rest sourced from reference TRBV29-1 and TRBJ2-5, is SAVISQKPSRDICQRGTSLTIQCQVDSQVTMMFWYRQQPGQSLTLIATANQGSEATYESGFVIDKFPISRPNLTFSTLTVSNMSPEDSSIYLCSAEGRGETQYFGPGTRLLVL.

This rearrangement joins TRBV7-2 to TRBJ2-5; TRBD2 is a possible D gene (6 bases). V dropped 7 bases and J dropped 4 bases, with 16 bases sitting between them. CDR1 and CDR2 (germline): SGHTA, FQGNSA. The length of the CDR3 is 14 residues. CDR3 in DNA: TGTGCCAGCACCCGAGGTTGGGGAGGAGAGACCCAGTACTTC. Translated: CASTRGWGGETQYF.

This clone was seen more than once but under ten times. The CDR3 here is CASSVADRGGYTF. The DNA of the CDR3 is TGTGCCAGCAGTGTGGCAGATCGAGGTGGCTACACCTTC. The J gene is TRBJ1-2, the V gene TRBV2; unclear D gene. Germline V gene sequence: CDR1 SNHLY, CDR2 FYNNEI. The CDR3 consists of 13 residues. V was clipped by 4 bases and J by 7 bases, with 13 bases between them.

Only a few counts were recorded for this clone. A junction boundary mismatches the germline segment, possibly from a read error. The V and J genes are TRBV7-9 and TRBJ1-2, with a weak D call TRBD1 (6 bases). CDR3 length equals 15 residues. Germline CDR1 reads SEHNR; CDR2 reads FQNEAQ (reference sequence). CDR3 in amino acids: CASSRGQSANYGCTF. Written as DNA, the CDR3 is TGTGCCAGCAGCCGTGGACAGTCTGCCAACTATGGCTGCACCTTC.

This chain joins TRBV25-1 and TRBJ1-2; D is possibly TRBD1 (6 bases). V dropped 8 bases and J dropped 5 bases, with 15 bases sitting between them. Looked up from germline, CDR1 is MGHDK and CDR2 is SYGVNS. The CDR3 runs 13 residues. The CDR3 nucleotides read TGTGCCAGCCTTGGGGGCGCCGGGTATGGCTACACCTTC. It translates to CASLGGAGYGYTF.

The rearrangement links TRBV4-3 to TRBJ1-1; perhaps TRBD1 as D (5 bases). V was cut by 4 bases and J by 1 base, with 16 bases left in between. Looked up from germline, CDR1 is LGHNA and CDR2 is YSLEER. This CDR3 contains 16 residues. The CDR3 protein is CASSPRGEGRNTEAFF. CDR3 in DNA: TGCGCCAGCAGCCCCCGGGGGGAGGGTAGGAACACTGAAGCTTTCTTT.

The chain links TRBV7-8 to TRBJ2-5, with 9 bases lining up with TRBD2. Germline V lookup: CDR1 SGHVS, CDR2 FQNEAQ. The J segment lost 5 bases and the V segment lost 1 base, leaving 14 bases of the junction unmatched. CDR3 length: 18 amino acids. CDR3 in amino acids: CASSLDSPSGALWETQYF. The CDR3 DNA follows: TGTGCCAGCAGCTTAGATTCCCCTAGCGGGGCCCTTTGGGAGACCCAGTACTTC.

This clone was observed a few times. The chain is built from TRBV7-9 and TRBJ2-1; D call uncertain. V dropped 2 bases and J dropped 4 bases, with 6 bases sitting between them. The V gene's germline CDR1 is SEHNR and CDR2 FQNEAQ (reference sequence). The CDR3 sequence is 13 residues long. The chain's CDR3 is CASSLPLYNEQFF. The CDR3 DNA follows: TGTGCCAGCAGCTTACCTCTTTACAATGAGCAGTTCTTC.

A few counts support this clone. The chain recombines TRBV5-1 with TRBJ1-1, with D hard to call. This CDR3 is built from 15 residues. Deletions cut 4 bases from V and 1 base from J, with 14 bases between. Germline V gene lookup returns CDR1 SGHRS and CDR2 YFSETQ. The CDR3 coding sequence is TGCGCCAGCAGCCGAAACGGCCCGGGGAACACTGAAGCTTTCTTT. Amino acid sequence: CASSRNGPGNTEAFF.

The chain uses TRBV18 and TRBJ2-1; tentative D call: TRBD2 (6 bases). V lost 2 bases, J lost 1 base, and 12 bases lay in between. This CDR3 spans 16 amino acids. From germline, CDR1 is KGHSH and CDR2 LQKENI. This CDR3 is CASSPTLGTSYNEQFF. As DNA, the CDR3 is TGTGCCAGCTCACCAACCTTGGGGACTTCCTACAATGAGCAGTTCTTC.

In its sample, this clone was seen a few times. The J gene is TRBJ2-1, the V gene TRBV28; D might be TRBD1 (6 bases). Germline CDR1 and CDR2: MDHEN and SYDVKM. The V gene lost 6 bases and the J gene lost 5 bases, with 17 bases spanning the gap. The CDR3 runs to 15 residues. The CDR3 region has the DNA TGTGCCAGCAGCTCCGTCGGGTGGACAGACAATGAGCAGTTCTTC. Its protein product is CASSSVGWTDNEQFF. Filled out from reference TRBV28 and TRBJ2-1, the complete variable domain reads DVKVTQSSRYLVKRTGEKVFLECVQDMDHENMFWYRQDPGLGLRLIYFSYDVKMKEKGDIPEGYSVSREKKERFSLILESASTNQTSMYLCASSSVGWTDNEQFFGPGTRLTVL.

This clone was detected only a few times. J is TRBJ1-2 and V is TRBV14; 7 nucleotides agree with TRBD1. Germline V gives CDR1 SGHDN, CDR2 FVKESK. V shed 6 bases and J 5 bases; nucleotides not matched to a gene: 6. The CDR3 consists of 13 residues. The CDR3 DNA reads TGTGCCAGCAGGTACACAGGGGATTATGGCTACACCTTC. It codes for CASRYTGDYGYTF. The full variable domain, with the rest looked up from reference TRBV14 and TRBJ1-2, is EAGVTQFPSHSVIEKGQTVTLRCDPISGHDNLYWYRRVMGKEIKFLLHFVKESKQDESGMPNNRFLAERTGGTYSTLKVQPAELEDSGVYFCASRYTGDYGYTFGSGTRLTVV.

This clone was observed a few times. The J gene is TRBJ1-2, the V gene TRBV2, with unresolved D. The germline gives CDR1 SNHLY, CDR2 FYNNEI. CDR3 length equals 15 residues. Trimming removed 0 bases from V and 6 bases from J, with 14 bases in between. The DNA for the CDR3 is TGTGCCAGCAGTGAAGCGGTACCCGGTGCGAATGGCTACACCTTC. Translating it yields CASSEAVPGANGYTF.

This clone was seen a handful of times. J is TRBJ2-3 and V is TRBV5-4; a weak D match, TRBD1 (6 bases). The CDR3 is 16 amino acids. CDR1 is SGHNT and CDR2 is YYREEE in the germline V gene (reference sequence). V lost 4 bases and J 6 bases, leaving 21 bases between the germline ends. CDR3 protein: CASSPGQSPGLDTQYF. CDR3 nucleotide sequence: TGTGCCAGCAGCCCTGGACAGTCCCCCGGGTTGGATACGCAGTATTTT.

This clone was detected only a few times. This chain uses TRBV11-3 with TRBJ1-2; D remains ambiguous. The germline V gene has CDR1 SGHNT and CDR2 YENEEA. The CDR3 loop spans 14 amino acids. V was cut by 1 base and J by 7 bases, with 13 bases left in between. The CDR3 nucleotides read TGTGCCAGCAGCTTAGCCTCCACTACCAGTGGCTACACCTTC. Residues: CASSLASTTSGYTF.

This clone was recorded a few times. The chain combines TRBV7-2 with TRBJ2-5; TRBD2 matches at 9 bases. Trimming at V came to 8 bases and at J to 4 bases, leaving 5 bases not matched to a gene. The CDR3 runs to 13 residues. The germline V gene encodes CDR1 SGHTA and CDR2 FQGNSA. The CDR3 region has the DNA TGTGCCAGCCGGGGTAGCGGGGGAGAGACCCAGTACTTC. It encodes CASRGSGGETQYF.

The V gene is TRBV9, the J gene TRBJ2-5; 8 bases are a match to TRBD1. The CDR3 length is 19 residues. Germline V gene data show CDR1 as SGDLS and CDR2 as YYNGEE. V gave up 2 bases and J gave up 5 bases; unmatched junction bases: 20. CDR3 DNA: TGTGCCAGCAGCGTCCAGTTGGGGGGACCAGGGGGCGCGGGGGAGACCCAGTACTTC. It specifies CASSVQLGGPGGAGETQYF.

In this sample, this clone turned up a few times. The chain is built from TRBV7-9 and TRBJ2-5; weak D call: TRBD1 (6 bases). Germline V CDR1 and CDR2: SEHNR, FQNEAQ (reference sequence). V was shortened by 4 bases and J by 1 base, with 13 bases between the two germline ends. This CDR3 comprises 15 residues. The CDR3 here is CASSSVGQTQETQYF. CDR3 coding DNA: TGTGCCAGCAGCTCCGTCGGACAGACCCAAGAGACCCAGTACTTC.

This clone occurred a few times. This chain joins TRBV18 and TRBJ2-4, with D unresolved. The V and J ends lost 0 bases and 6 bases respectively, with 6 bases between them. The CDR3 has 13 residues. Per the germline V gene, CDR1 is KGHSH and CDR2 is LQKENI. The CDR3 protein is CASSPPGVNIQYF. CDR3 nucleotides: TGTGCCAGCTCACCACCGGGCGTAAACATTCAGTACTTC.

This clone has more than one count but fewer than ten. The chain combines TRBV7-2 with TRBJ2-3; 16 bases fit TRBD2. This CDR3 has 16 amino acids. The germline gives CDR1 SGHTA, CDR2 FQGNSA. J was trimmed by 5 bases and V by 6 bases; bases with no gene match: 5. CDR3 residues: CASRGLAGGLVDTQYF. The CDR3 bases are TGTGCCAGCAGGGGACTAGCGGGGGGGCTAGTAGATACGCAGTATTTT.

This clone was found a few times. The chain links TRBV6-5 to TRBJ1-2, with D unresolved. The ends were cut back, 2 bases at V and 1 base at J, with 8 bases in the middle. The length of the CDR3 is 14 residues. The germline V gene encodes CDR1 MNHEY and CDR2 SVGAGI. Here the CDR3 DNA reads TGTGCCAGCAGTTACCGCAGGCTTAACTATGGCTACACCTTC. Translated, it gives CASSYRRLNYGYTF.